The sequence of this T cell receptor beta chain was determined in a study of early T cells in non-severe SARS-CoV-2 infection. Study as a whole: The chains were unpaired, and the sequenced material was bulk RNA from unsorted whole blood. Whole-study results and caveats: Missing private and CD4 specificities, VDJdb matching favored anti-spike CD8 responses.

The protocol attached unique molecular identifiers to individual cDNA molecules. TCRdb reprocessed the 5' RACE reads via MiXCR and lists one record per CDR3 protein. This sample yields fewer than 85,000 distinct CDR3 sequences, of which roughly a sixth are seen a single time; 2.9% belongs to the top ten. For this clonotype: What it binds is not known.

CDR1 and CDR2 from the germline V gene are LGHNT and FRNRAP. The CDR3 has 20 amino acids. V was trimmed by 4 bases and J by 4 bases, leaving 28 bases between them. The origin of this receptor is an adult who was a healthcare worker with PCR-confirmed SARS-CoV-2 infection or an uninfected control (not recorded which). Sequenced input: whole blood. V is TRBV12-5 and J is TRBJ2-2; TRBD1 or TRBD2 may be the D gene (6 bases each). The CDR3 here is CASGYVPILQGGRGTGELFF. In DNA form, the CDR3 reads TGTGCTAGTGGTTACGTCCCCATCCTTCAAGGGGGGCGGGGCACCGGGGAGCTGTTTTTT. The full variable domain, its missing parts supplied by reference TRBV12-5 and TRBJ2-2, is DARVTQTPRHKVTEMGQEVTMRCQPILGHNTVFWYRQTMMQGLELLAYFRNRAPLDDSGMPKDRFSAEMPDATLATLKIQPSEPRDSAVYFCASGYVPILQGGRGTGELFFGEGSRLTVL.